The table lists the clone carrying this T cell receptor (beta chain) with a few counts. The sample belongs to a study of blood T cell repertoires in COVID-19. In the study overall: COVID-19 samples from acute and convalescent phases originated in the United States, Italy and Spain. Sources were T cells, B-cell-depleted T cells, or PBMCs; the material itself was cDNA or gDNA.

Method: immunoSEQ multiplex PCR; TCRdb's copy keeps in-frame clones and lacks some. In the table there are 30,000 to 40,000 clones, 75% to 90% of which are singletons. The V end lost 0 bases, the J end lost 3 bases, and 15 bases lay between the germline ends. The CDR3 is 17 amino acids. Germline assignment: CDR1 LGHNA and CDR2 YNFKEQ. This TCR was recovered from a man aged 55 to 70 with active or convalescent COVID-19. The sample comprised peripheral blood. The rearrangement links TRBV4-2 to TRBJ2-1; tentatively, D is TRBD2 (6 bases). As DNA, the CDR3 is TGTGCCAGCAGCCAAGATCTAACTAGCCTCGTCTACAATGAGCAGTTCTTC. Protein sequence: CASSQDLTSLVYNEQFF.